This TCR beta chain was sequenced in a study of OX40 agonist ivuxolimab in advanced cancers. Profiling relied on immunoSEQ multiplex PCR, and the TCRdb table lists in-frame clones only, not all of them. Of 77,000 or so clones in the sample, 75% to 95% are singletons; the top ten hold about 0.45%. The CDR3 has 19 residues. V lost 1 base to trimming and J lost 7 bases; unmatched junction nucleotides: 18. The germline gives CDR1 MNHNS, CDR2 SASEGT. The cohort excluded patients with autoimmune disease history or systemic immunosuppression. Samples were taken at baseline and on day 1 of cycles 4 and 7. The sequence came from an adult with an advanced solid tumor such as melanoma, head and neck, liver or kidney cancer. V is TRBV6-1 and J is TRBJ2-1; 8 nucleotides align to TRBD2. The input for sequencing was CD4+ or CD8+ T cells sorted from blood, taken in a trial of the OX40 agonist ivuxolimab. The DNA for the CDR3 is TGTGCCAGCAGTGAAGTGGTCCCCTCCCTAAGCGGGAGAGGTAATGAGCAGTTCTTC. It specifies CASSEVVPSLSGRGNEQFF.